Sequencing of this T cell receptor beta chain was carried out in a study of blood T cell repertoires in COVID-19. Study background: Sample material is recorded as cDNA or gDNA derived from T cells, B-cell-depleted T cells, or PBMCs.

The method was immunoSEQ multiplex PCR; TCRdb's version includes in-frame clones alone and lacks a portion of them. The sample consists of a few hundred thousand clones, around four fifths of them appearing once. V gave up 5 bases and J gave up 8 bases, with 9 bases separating them. The CDR3 sequence is 11 residues long. Germline CDR1 is LNHDA and CDR2 is SQIVND (reference sequence). This clonotype was sampled from a woman between 50 and 59 years old with acute or convalescent COVID-19. This chain joins TRBV19 and TRBJ1-1; possibly TRBD1 for D (5 bases). Material: peripheral blood. CDR3 region: CASSPGGEAFF. The CDR3 nucleotides read TGTGCCAGTAGTCCTGGGGGGGAAGCTTTCTTT.